The T cell receptor (beta chain) described here comes from a study of control samples from healthy donors and cancer patients. Here immunoSEQ multiplex PCR was the method, and the copy in TCRdb shows in-frame clones only, minus some. Of 140,000 or so clones detected, 91% appear once; the ten largest clones hold 3% to 4%. Germline V gives CDR1 WSHSY, CDR2 SAAADI. With 6 bases removed from V and 9 bases from J, the gap between germline ends came to 11 bases. The CDR3 consists of 11 residues. The TCR originated in a man in his thirties or forties in good health. V usage is TRBV10-2 and J usage is TRBJ1-1; TRBD1 is a possible D gene (6 bases). Sequenced material: blood. This CDR3 reads CASSPGEKAFF. The DNA of the CDR3 is TGCGCCAGCAGCCCAGGGGAAAAAGCTTTCTTT.